This T cell receptor (beta chain) was sequenced in a study of blood T cell repertoires in COVID-19 (dated by TCRdb to the early 2020s). Study-wide context: Samples covering the acute and convalescent phases of COVID-19 were provided by collaborators in the United States, Italy and Spain. The dataset comprised deeply sampled blood TCRbeta repertoires from subjects exposed to, actively infected with, or recovered from COVID-19. The sample metadata nearly always contained a de-identified subject ID, COVID-19 status, age in years and sex. The repertoires were released in a freely available public database meant as a resource for research on the immune response to SARS-CoV-2. Where available, HLA class I and class II types were obtained from metadata supplied by the sample provider rather than from assay-based typing. The samples were drawn from two sources: the first 160 participants of the ongoing ImmuneRACE study, and some 1,300 subjects contributed by 6 global collaborators. The material from the prospective study consisted of cDNA or gDNA derived from T cells, B-cell-depleted T cells, or PBMCs.

TCRbeta CDR3 regions were amplified from genomic DNA using the immunoSEQ Assay, a bias-controlled multiplex PCR. Per the authors' processing: Nucleated cell counts per sample were estimated from amplification of reference gene primers within the assay. To quantify the absolute abundance of each unique TCRbeta CDR3 rearrangement, sequence reads were collapsed and filtered. Productive Simpson clonality was computed per sample as the square root of Simpson's diversity index over productive rearrangements. Drawn from immuneACCESS, this table holds only the in-frame rearrangements with V and J called that TCRdb kept. Clones are partly lost; checked studies trace under half to an unresolved V gene and leave the rest unexplained. That table supplies the V and J calls and clone size; D and trimming were determined from the DNA. This sample has some 120,000 clones in its table, and around nine tenths of those were observed once. The ten largest clonotypes hold just over 2% of the sample.

One collaborating source in Seattle enrolled patients during active infection and followed them longitudinally through the course of disease. The collaborating institutions used their own protocols to collect whole blood in K2EDTA tubes. For TCRbeta analysis, collaborator samples were shipped as frozen whole blood, as isolated PBMCs, or as DNA extracted from either sample type. As regards this clone: Its specific antigen is unknown. Nothing much larger sits one base from this clone, and base qualities are not available.

For CDR1 and CDR2, the germline V gene (reference sequence) lists LNHDA and SQIVND. The junction carries 16 bases between V and J, which are trimmed by 6 bases and 4 bases respectively. From cysteine to phenylalanine, the CDR3 is 16 amino acids long. The read is trimmed to its CDR3 DNA, 48 bases read in frame from base 1. What the authors observed across the whole study: How much clinical and demographic metadata was included differed by source and by participant, and the metadata was provided uncurated.

The source is a man aged 50-60 years with COVID-19, enrolled during active disease. The sequencing sample was made of peripheral blood. This receptor chain uses TRBV19 and TRBJ2-6; the D gene is perhaps TRBD1, on 5 matching bases. The CDR3 in this case is CASSPTASSGANVLTF. At the DNA level, the sequence is TGTGCCAGTAGCCCGACAGCTTCCTCCGGGGCCAACGTCCTGACTTTC. The CDR3 plus the reference TRBV19 and TRBJ2-6 genes for the other parts give the full variable domain: DGGITQSPKYLFRKEGQNVTLSCEQNLNHDAMYWYRQDPGQGLRLIYYSQIVNDFQKGDIAEGYSVSREKKESFPLTVTSAQKNPTAFYLCASSPTASSGANVLTFGAGSRLTVL.